The present entry profiles one TCR beta chain with its context. No antigen is known for it. Germline CDR1 reads GTSNPN; CDR2 reads SVGIG (reference sequence). Trimming took off 4 bases at V and 2 bases at J, with 14 bases between the two ends. The CDR3 runs to 14 residues. The record originates from a study of tumor-infiltrating lymphocytes in primary liver carcinoma. Study information: The patient group consisted of men and women aged 30 to 69 years. Each of the samples returned roughly 3.65 to 7.5 million productive TCRbeta reads (a yield similar across tissue types).

Researchers generated TCR beta cDNA from approximately 450 ng of total RNA, relying on a constant-region primer. Three nested multiplex PCR rounds of slightly modified ARM-PCR generated TCR beta libraries. Researchers ran the first two PCR rounds for ten to eleven cycles each with TRBV1-TRBV30 forward primers and a C-beta reverse primer. Each CDR3 protein gets one entry after TCRdb re-called the multiplex PCR reads with MiXCR. The data show approximately 310,000 distinct CDR3 sequences, over 55% seen once. Out of unsorted whole blood came the blood RNA, and germline DNA was extracted as well. Chronic HBV infection was present in the patients, who were treatment-naive. The study, taken as a whole, reports: It was tumor-adjacent and tumor-blood pairs that overlapped less than tumor region pairs did.

Sequencing was carried out using peripheral blood. The chain couples TRBV30 to TRBJ2-5; D uncertain. This receptor was identified in a man in his forties with primary liver carcinoma and hepatitis B virus infection. CDR3 sequence: CAWTRLSPQETQYF. The CDR3 DNA reads as TGTGCCTGGACCCGACTCAGTCCACAAGAGACCCAGTACTTC.